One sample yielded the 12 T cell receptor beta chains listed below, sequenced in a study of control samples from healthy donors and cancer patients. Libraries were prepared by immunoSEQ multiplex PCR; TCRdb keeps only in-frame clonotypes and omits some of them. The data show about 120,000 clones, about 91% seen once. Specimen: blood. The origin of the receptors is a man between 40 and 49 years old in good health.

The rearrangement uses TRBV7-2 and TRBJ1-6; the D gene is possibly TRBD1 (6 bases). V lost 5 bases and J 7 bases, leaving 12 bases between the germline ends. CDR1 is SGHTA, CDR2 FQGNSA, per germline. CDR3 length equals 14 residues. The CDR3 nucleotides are TGTGCCAGCAGCATTCGACAGGAGAATTCACCCCTCCACTTT. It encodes CASSIRQENSPLHF.

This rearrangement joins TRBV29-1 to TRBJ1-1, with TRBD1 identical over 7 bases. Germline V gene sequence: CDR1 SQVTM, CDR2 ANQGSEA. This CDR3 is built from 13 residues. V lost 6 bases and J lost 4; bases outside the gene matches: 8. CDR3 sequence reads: CSVTGIATTEAFF. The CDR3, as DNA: TGCAGCGTGACAGGGATAGCGACCACTGAAGCTTTCTTT.

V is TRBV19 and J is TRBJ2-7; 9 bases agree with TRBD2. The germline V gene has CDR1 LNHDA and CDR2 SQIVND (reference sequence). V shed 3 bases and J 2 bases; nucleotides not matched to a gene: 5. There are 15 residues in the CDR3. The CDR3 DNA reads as TGTGCCAGTAGTATGGTCCTAGCGGGGACCTACGAGCAGTACTTC. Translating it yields CASSMVLAGTYEQYF.

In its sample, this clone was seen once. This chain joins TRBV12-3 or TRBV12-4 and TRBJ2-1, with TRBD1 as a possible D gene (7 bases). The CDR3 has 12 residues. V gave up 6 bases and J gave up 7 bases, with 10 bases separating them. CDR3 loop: CASRRDSNEQFF. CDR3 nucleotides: TGTGCCAGCAGGCGGGACAGTAATGAGCAGTTCTTC.

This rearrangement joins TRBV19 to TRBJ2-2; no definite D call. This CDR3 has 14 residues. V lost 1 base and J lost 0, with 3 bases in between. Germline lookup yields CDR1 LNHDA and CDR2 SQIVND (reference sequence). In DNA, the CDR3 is TGTGCCAGTAGTATAGTTTCGAACACCGGGGAGCTGTTTTTT. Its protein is CASSIVSNTGELFF.

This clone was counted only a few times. CDR3 residues: CASSPRQDSPLHF. The CDR3 DNA reads TGCGCCAGCAGCCCTCGACAGGATTCACCCCTCCACTTT. The V and J genes are TRBV5-1 and TRBJ1-6; D possibly corresponds to TRBD1 (6 bases). The germline gives CDR1 SGHRS, CDR2 YFSETQ. There are 13 residues in the CDR3. Trimming shortened V by 4 bases and J by 8 bases, and 10 bases separated the two germline ends.

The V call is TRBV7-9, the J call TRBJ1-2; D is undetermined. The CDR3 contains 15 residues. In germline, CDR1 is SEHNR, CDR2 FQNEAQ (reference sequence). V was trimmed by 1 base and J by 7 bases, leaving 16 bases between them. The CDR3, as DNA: TGTGCCAGCAGCTTAGTTAGGGCGACGGCTGGTGGCTACACCTTC. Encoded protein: CASSLVRATAGGYTF.

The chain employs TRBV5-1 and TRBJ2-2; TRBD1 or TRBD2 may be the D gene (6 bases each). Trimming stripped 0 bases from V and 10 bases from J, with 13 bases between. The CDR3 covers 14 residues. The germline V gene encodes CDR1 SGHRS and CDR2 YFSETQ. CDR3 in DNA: TGCGCCAGCAGCTTGGCGGGGGCCCTCTCGGAGCTGTTTTTT. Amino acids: CASSLAGALSELFF.

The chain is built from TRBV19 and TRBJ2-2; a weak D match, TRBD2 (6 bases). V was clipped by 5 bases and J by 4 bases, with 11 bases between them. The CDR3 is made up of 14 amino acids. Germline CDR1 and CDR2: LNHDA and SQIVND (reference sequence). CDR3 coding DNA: TGTGCCAGTAGTCCCGGGAGCCCCACCGGGGAGCTGTTTTTT. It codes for CASSPGSPTGELFF.

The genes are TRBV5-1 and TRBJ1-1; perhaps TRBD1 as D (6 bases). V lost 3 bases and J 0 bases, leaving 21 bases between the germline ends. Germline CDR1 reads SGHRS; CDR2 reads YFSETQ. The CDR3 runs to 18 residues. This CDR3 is CASSYPEGGDLMNTEAFF. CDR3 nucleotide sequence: TGCGCCAGCAGCTACCCGGAGGGGGGGGACCTCATGAACACTGAAGCTTTCTTT. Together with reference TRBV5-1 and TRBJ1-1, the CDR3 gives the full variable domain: KAGVTQTPRYLIKTRGQQVTLSCSPISGHRSVSWYQQTPGQGLQFLFEYFSETQRNKGNFPGRFSGRQFSNSRSEMNVSTLELGDSALYLCASSYPEGGDLMNTEAFFGQGTRLTVV.

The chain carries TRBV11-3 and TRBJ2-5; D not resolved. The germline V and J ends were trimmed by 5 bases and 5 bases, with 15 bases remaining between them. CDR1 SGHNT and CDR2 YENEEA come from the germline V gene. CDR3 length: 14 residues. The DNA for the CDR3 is TGTGCCAGCAGCCCCTTTAAGGCCCGCGAGACCCAGTACTTC. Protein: CASSPFKARETQYF.

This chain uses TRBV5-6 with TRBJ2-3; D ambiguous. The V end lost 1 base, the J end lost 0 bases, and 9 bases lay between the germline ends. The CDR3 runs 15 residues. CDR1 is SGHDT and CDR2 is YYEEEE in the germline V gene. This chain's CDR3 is CASSLTLFSTDTQYF. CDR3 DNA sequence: TGTGCCAGCAGCTTGACCCTTTTTAGCACAGATACGCAGTATTTT.